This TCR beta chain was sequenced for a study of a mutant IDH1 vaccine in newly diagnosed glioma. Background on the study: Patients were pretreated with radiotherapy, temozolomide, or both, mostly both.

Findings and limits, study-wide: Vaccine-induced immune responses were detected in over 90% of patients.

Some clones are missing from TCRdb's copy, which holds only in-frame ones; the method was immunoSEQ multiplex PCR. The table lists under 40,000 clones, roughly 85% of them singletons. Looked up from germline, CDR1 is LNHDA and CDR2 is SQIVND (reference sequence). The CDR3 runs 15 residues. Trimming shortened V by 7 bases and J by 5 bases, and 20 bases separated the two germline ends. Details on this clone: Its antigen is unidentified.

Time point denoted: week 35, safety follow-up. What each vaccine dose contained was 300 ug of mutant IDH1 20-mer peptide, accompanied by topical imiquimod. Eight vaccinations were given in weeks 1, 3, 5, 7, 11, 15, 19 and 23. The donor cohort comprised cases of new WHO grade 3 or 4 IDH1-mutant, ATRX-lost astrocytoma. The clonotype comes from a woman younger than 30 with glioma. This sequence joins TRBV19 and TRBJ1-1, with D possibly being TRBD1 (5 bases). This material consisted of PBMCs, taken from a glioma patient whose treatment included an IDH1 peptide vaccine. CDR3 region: CASTPGGTPGTEAFF. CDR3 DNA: TGTGCCAGTACCCCCGGGGGGACCCCGGGGACTGAAGCTTTCTTT.